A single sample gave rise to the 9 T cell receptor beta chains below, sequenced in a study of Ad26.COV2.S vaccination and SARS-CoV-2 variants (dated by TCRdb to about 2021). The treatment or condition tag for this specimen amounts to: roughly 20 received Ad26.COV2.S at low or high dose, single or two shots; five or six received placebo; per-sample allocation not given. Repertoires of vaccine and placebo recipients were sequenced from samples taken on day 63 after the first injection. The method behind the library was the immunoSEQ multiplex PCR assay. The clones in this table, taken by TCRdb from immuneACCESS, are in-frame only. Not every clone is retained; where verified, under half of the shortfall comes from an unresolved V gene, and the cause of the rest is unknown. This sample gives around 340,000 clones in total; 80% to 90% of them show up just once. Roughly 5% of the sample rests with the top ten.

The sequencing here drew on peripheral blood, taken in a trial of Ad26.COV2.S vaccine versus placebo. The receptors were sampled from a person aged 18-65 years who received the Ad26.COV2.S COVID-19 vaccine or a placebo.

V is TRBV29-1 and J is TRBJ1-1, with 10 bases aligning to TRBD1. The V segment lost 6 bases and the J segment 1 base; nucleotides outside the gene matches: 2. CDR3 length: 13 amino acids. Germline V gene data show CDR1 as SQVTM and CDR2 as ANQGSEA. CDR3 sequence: CSVRQGANTEAFF. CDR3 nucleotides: TGCAGCGTCCGACAGGGGGCGAACACTGAAGCTTTCTTT. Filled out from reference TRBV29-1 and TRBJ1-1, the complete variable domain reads SAVISQKPSRDICQRGTSLTIQCQVDSQVTMMFWYRQQPGQSLTLIATANQGSEATYESGFVIDKFPISRPNLTFSTLTVSNMSPEDSSIYLCSVRQGANTEAFFGQGTRLTVV.

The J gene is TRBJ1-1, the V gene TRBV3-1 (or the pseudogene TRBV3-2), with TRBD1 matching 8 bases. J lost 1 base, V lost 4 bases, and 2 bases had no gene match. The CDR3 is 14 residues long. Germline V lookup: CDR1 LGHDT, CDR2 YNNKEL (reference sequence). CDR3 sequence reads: CASSPDRENTEAFF. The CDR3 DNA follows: TGTGCCAGCAGCCCGGACAGGGAGAACACTGAAGCTTTCTTT.

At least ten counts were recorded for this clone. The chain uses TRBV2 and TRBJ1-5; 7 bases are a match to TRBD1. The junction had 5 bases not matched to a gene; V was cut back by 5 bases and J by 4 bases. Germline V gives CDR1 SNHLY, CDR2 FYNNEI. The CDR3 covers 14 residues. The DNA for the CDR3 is TGTGCCAGCAGTTTTGACAGGGTAAATCAGCCCCAGCATTTT. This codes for CASSFDRVNQPQHF.

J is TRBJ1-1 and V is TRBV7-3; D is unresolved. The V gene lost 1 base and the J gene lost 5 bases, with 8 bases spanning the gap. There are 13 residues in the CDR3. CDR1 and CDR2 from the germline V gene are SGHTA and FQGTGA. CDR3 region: CASSLSRETEAFF. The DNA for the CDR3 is TGTGCCAGCAGCTTAAGTAGGGAGACTGAAGCTTTCTTT.

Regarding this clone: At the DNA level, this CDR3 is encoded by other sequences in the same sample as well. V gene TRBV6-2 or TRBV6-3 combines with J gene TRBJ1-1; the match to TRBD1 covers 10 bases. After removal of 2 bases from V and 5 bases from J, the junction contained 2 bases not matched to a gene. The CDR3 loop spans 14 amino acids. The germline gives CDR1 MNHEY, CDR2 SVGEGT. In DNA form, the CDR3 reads TGTGCCAGCAGTTACGCGGGACAGGGGACTGAAGCTTTCTTT. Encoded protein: CASSYAGQGTEAFF.

The CDR3 DNA reads as TGTGCCAGCGGGGACATCCAAGAGACCCAGTACTTC. Protein: CASGDIQETQYF. The chain combines TRBV6-6 with TRBJ2-5; a weak D match, TRBD1 (6 bases). CDR3 length equals 12 residues. Germline lookup yields CDR1 MNHNY and CDR2 SVGAGI (reference sequence). V was cut by 8 bases and J by 1 base, with 8 bases left in between.

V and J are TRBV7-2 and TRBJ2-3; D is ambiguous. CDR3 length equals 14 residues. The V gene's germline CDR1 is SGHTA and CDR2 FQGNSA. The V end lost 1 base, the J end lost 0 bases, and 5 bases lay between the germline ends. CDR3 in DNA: TGTGCCAGCAGCTTAGGCCTTAGCACAGATACGCAGTATTTT. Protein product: CASSLGLSTDTQYF.

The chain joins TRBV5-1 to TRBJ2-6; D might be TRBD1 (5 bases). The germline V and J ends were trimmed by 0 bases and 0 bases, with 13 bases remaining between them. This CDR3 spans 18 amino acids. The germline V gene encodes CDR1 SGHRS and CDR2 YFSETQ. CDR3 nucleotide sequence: TGCGCCAGCAGCTTGGACCCCCTGGGGCTCTCTGGGGCCAACGTCCTGACTTTC. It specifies CASSLDPLGLSGANVLTF.

CDR3 region: CASSRTTGGFPEAFF. In DNA, the CDR3 is TGTGCCAGCAGTAGGACGACAGGGGGTTTCCCTGAAGCTTTCTTT. The genes are TRBV7-9 and TRBJ1-1, with TRBD1 identical over 9 bases. Trimming at V came to 6 bases and at J to 6 bases, leaving 11 bases not matched to a gene. Germline CDR1 reads SEHNR; CDR2 reads FQNEAQ (reference sequence). This CDR3 contains 15 residues.